The source of this T cell receptor beta chain is a study of shared clonotypes between healthy human individuals. As concerns this clone: Its matching antigen is unknown.

V shed 3 bases, J shed 3 bases, and the junction held 14 bases outside the gene matches. This CDR3 spans 17 amino acids. Germline V gives CDR1 SGHRS, CDR2 YFSETQ. Deep was the level at which the assay was run. Sorted-subset replicate PCRs used roughly 210 ng of genomic DNA. This amount corresponded to about 30,000 T cell genomes. Clones were read by immunoSEQ multiplex PCR, and TCRdb kept only the in-frame ones, dropping some. This sample has some 2.1 million clones, with approximately 95% found just once. Study observations and caveats: Estimated clonotype richness was generally higher in naive than memory subsets.

The TCR was taken from a man aged 18 to 29 in good health. This chain joins TRBV5-1 and TRBJ2-7, with TRBD2 matching 8 bases. Sequenced material: naive CD4+ T cells sorted from blood. The sample's subset: CD45RA+ positively selected. The CDR3 nucleotides read TGCGCCAGCAGCTCCCGGGAGGGGAGCGGGGACCTCTACGAGCAGTACTTC. Protein sequence: CASSSREGSGDLYEQYF.